This TCR beta chain was obtained from a study of radiotherapy plus CTLA-4 blockade in lung cancer. Regarding the study as a whole: In blood, tumor-derived TCR clones expanded after radiotherapy plus ipilimumab.

The CDR3 totals 13 residues. CDR1 and CDR2 (germline): SGHRS, YFSETQ. Trimming removed 0 bases from V and 2 bases from J, with 4 bases in between. The data were produced by immunoSEQ multiplex PCR, yet TCRdb's version contains in-frame clones alone and is incomplete. The sample has around 91,000 clones, just over 85% seen once. Focal radiation was given together with CTLA-4 blockade (ipilimumab) to patients with chemo-refractory metastatic non-small-cell lung cancer. With regard to this clone: What it binds is unknown.

Sequencing was performed on peripheral blood, taken from a patient treated with radiotherapy plus ipilimumab. This TCR came from a human donor with non-small cell lung cancer that progressed on radiotherapy plus ipilimumab. V usage is TRBV5-1 and J usage is TRBJ2-3; D is undetermined. The CDR3 region is CASSLGHTDTQYF. The CDR3 coding sequence is TGCGCCAGCAGCTTGGGGCACACAGATACGCAGTATTTT.